Listed below are T cell receptor beta chains from one sample, sequenced in a study of cytomegalovirus exposure and HLA in healthy donors. Here immunoSEQ multiplex PCR was the method, and the copy in TCRdb shows in-frame clones only, minus some. The sample shows about 240,000 clones, around 88% of them seen only once. Source material: PBMCs. These receptors all come from a woman between 25 and 40 years old in good health and CMV-seropositive. CDR3s include the opening cysteine and the closing phenylalanine or tryptophan. The order of the fields is CDR3 length, clone size, J gene, V gene, D gene, CDR3 DNA, CDR3 protein. D genes are given only for firm matches. Rows give clone size only sometimes, using once, few, many, or a class for an expanded clone.

cdr3_length: 14; clone_size: .; j_call: TRBJ2-7; v_call: TRBV27; d_call: TRBD2; cdr3_nt: TGTGCCAGCAGGGGGGCGGGGGGTGGCTACGAGCAGTACTTC; cdr3_aa: CASRGAGGGYEQYF
cdr3_length: 15; clone_size: once; j_call: TRBJ1-2; v_call: TRBV5-1; d_call: TRBD1; cdr3_nt: TGCGCCAGCAGCCGGACAGGGGGAGCTAGCTATGGCTACACCTTC; cdr3_aa: CASSRTGGASYGYTF
cdr3_length: 13; clone_size: few; j_call: TRBJ2-2; v_call: TRBV5-1; d_call: .; cdr3_nt: TGCGCCAGCAGCCCAACAATTGCCGGGGAGCTGTTTTTT; cdr3_aa: CASSPTIAGELFF
cdr3_length: 13; clone_size: .; j_call: TRBJ1-2; v_call: TRBV5-1; d_call: .; cdr3_nt: TGCGCCAGCAGACAGGACAGAAACTATGGCTACACCTTC; cdr3_aa: CASRQDRNYGYTF
cdr3_length: 15; clone_size: .; j_call: TRBJ2-3; v_call: TRBV7-9; d_call: TRBD2; cdr3_nt: TGTGCCAGCAGCTTACGGGGGACTAGCTCAGATACGCAGTATTTT; cdr3_aa: CASSLRGTSSDTQYF
cdr3_length: 12; clone_size: .; j_call: TRBJ1-1; v_call: TRBV5-1; d_call: TRBD1; cdr3_nt: TGCGCCAGCAGCTCAACGGACAGGGTTGCTTTCTTT; cdr3_aa: CASSSTDRVAFF
cdr3_length: 14; clone_size: .; j_call: TRBJ1-2; v_call: TRBV19; d_call: .; cdr3_nt: TGTGCCAGTAGTGGCGGCTATCGCTACTATGGCTACACCTTC; cdr3_aa: CASSGGYRYYGYTF
cdr3_length: 15; clone_size: .; j_call: TRBJ2-5; v_call: TRBV9; d_call: TRBD2; cdr3_nt: TGTGCCAGTGGGCTAGCGGGAGGGCTAGGGGAGACCCAGTACTTC; cdr3_aa: CASGLAGGLGETQYF
cdr3_length: 18; clone_size: .; j_call: TRBJ1-3; v_call: TRBV18; d_call: TRBD1; cdr3_nt: TGTGCCAGCTCACCAAATCAGATCGGACAGGGGTCCGGAAACACCATATATTTT; cdr3_aa: CASSPNQIGQGSGNTIYF
cdr3_length: 13; clone_size: .; j_call: TRBJ1-5; v_call: TRBV6-1; d_call: .; cdr3_nt: TGTGCCAGCATGGGCGACCTCAATCAGCCCCAGCATTTT; cdr3_aa: CASMGDLNQPQHF
cdr3_length: 13; clone_size: .; j_call: TRBJ2-3; v_call: TRBV28; d_call: .; cdr3_nt: TGTGCCAGCAGGGGGGCTAGCACAGATACGCAGTATTTT; cdr3_aa: CASRGASTDTQYF
cdr3_length: 15; clone_size: .; j_call: TRBJ2-1; v_call: TRBV9; d_call: .; cdr3_nt: TGTGCCAGCAGCGTAGCAGGGGACCCCTACAATGAGCAGTTCTTC; cdr3_aa: CASSVAGDPYNEQFF
cdr3_length: 16; clone_size: .; j_call: TRBJ2-7; v_call: TRBV18; d_call: .; cdr3_nt: TGTGCCAGCTCACCTGGCCTTTTCCAGGGCAAGTACGAGCAGTACTTC; cdr3_aa: CASSPGLFQGKYEQYF
cdr3_length: 14; clone_size: .; j_call: TRBJ1-2; v_call: TRBV5-4; d_call: TRBD1; cdr3_nt: TGTGCCAGCAGCCCCCTCGAGGGGGCGACTGGCTACACCTTC; cdr3_aa: CASSPLEGATGYTF
cdr3_length: 14; clone_size: .; j_call: TRBJ1-5; v_call: TRBV7-8; d_call: .; cdr3_nt: TGTGCCAGCAGCCCGCGGGCCACAGATCAGCCCCAGCATTTT; cdr3_aa: CASSPRATDQPQHF
cdr3_length: 16; clone_size: .; j_call: TRBJ2-7; v_call: TRBV28; d_call: TRBD1; cdr3_nt: TGTGCCACCCGGGACAGGGGATACCGTAGCTCCTACGAGCAGTACTTC; cdr3_aa: CATRDRGYRSSYEQYF
cdr3_length: 16; clone_size: once; j_call: TRBJ1-2; v_call: TRBV5-5; d_call: TRBD1; cdr3_nt: TGTGCCAGCAGCTTGGATCTTAACAGGGGCCTGGGTGGCTACACCTTC; cdr3_aa: CASSLDLNRGLGGYTF
cdr3_length: 17; clone_size: .; j_call: TRBJ1-2; v_call: TRBV11-2; d_call: TRBD1; cdr3_nt: TGTGCCAGCACCCGCCCCCCACAGGGGGCCCCTGGGTATGGCTACACCTTC; cdr3_aa: CASTRPPQGAPGYGYTF
cdr3_length: 13; clone_size: .; j_call: TRBJ2-5; v_call: TRBV30; d_call: TRBD1; cdr3_nt: TGTGCCTGGGGTGGGACAGGGGAAGAGACCCAGTACTTC; cdr3_aa: CAWGGTGEETQYF
cdr3_length: 15; clone_size: .; j_call: TRBJ2-5; v_call: TRBV19; d_call: TRBD1; cdr3_nt: TGTGCCAGTAGTATGCGACAGGGGCGTCGGGAGACCCAGTACTTC; cdr3_aa: CASSMRQGRRETQYF
cdr3_length: 14; clone_size: .; j_call: TRBJ2-7; v_call: TRBV18; d_call: TRBD1; cdr3_nt: TGTGCCAGCTCAAGTGGACAGGCCTCCTACGAGCAGTACTTC; cdr3_aa: CASSSGQASYEQYF
cdr3_length: 14; clone_size: few; j_call: TRBJ2-5; v_call: TRBV5-1; d_call: TRBD1; cdr3_nt: TGCGCCAGCAGCGGACAGGGGAATGTGGAGACCCAGTACTTC; cdr3_aa: CASSGQGNVETQYF
cdr3_length: 14; clone_size: few; j_call: TRBJ2-1; v_call: TRBV27; d_call: TRBD2; cdr3_nt: TGTGCCAGCAGTTGGAGACTAGCGGACAATGAGCAGTTCTTC; cdr3_aa: CASSWRLADNEQFF
cdr3_length: 15; clone_size: .; j_call: TRBJ2-1; v_call: TRBV5-1; d_call: TRBD2; cdr3_nt: TGCGCCAGCAGCCCCGTGCGGGAGGGTAACAATGAGCAGTTCTTC; cdr3_aa: CASSPVREGNNEQFF
cdr3_length: 10; clone_size: .; j_call: TRBJ2-5; v_call: TRBV20-1; d_call: .; cdr3_nt: TGCAGTGCTAGCCCCTATCCCCAGTACTTC; cdr3_aa: CSASPYPQYF
cdr3_length: 15; clone_size: .; j_call: TRBJ2-1; v_call: TRBV5-1; d_call: .; cdr3_nt: TGCGCCAGCAGCCTCCTCCCGGGAGAGGATAATGAGCAGTTCTTC; cdr3_aa: CASSLLPGEDNEQFF
cdr3_length: 18; clone_size: .; j_call: TRBJ2-1; v_call: TRBV18; d_call: TRBD2; cdr3_nt: TGTGCCAGCTCACCACTCACTAGCGGGAGCTGGTCCTACAATGAGCAGTTCTTC; cdr3_aa: CASSPLTSGSWSYNEQFF
cdr3_length: 15; clone_size: .; j_call: TRBJ2-2; v_call: TRBV18; d_call: TRBD1; cdr3_nt: TGTGCCAGCTCACCACGGACAGGGGAGACCGGGGAGCTGTTTTTT; cdr3_aa: CASSPRTGETGELFF
cdr3_length: 14; clone_size: .; j_call: TRBJ2-7; v_call: TRBV5-1; d_call: TRBD1; cdr3_nt: TGCGCCAGCAGACCCGGGACAGGGCCCTCCGAGCAGTACTTC; cdr3_aa: CASRPGTGPSEQYF
cdr3_length: 15; clone_size: .; j_call: TRBJ1-1; v_call: TRBV18; d_call: TRBD1; cdr3_nt: TGTGCCAGCTCACCCGGACAGGGGGCGCGGACTGAAGCTTTCTTT; cdr3_aa: CASSPGQGARTEAFF
cdr3_length: 15; clone_size: .; j_call: TRBJ2-1; v_call: TRBV7-2; d_call: TRBD1; cdr3_nt: TGTGCCAGCAGCTCCGAGGGACAGGACTACAATGAGCAGTTCTTC; cdr3_aa: CASSSEGQDYNEQFF
cdr3_length: 13; clone_size: .; j_call: TRBJ2-1; v_call: TRBV29-1; d_call: TRBD2; cdr3_nt: TGCAGCGCGAAGCGGGACCTGGACAATGAGCAGTTCTTC; cdr3_aa: CSAKRDLDNEQFF
cdr3_length: 13; clone_size: .; j_call: TRBJ2-5; v_call: TRBV30; d_call: .; cdr3_nt: TGTGCCTGGAGTTTTGGGACTGAGGAGACCCAGTACTTC; cdr3_aa: CAWSFGTEETQYF
cdr3_length: 17; clone_size: .; j_call: TRBJ2-3; v_call: TRBV28; d_call: .; cdr3_nt: TGTGCCAGCAGTTTTGGCCCAGCCAGAGACAACACAGATACGCAGTATTTT; cdr3_aa: CASSFGPARDNTDTQYF
cdr3_length: 15; clone_size: .; j_call: TRBJ2-2; v_call: TRBV5-1; d_call: .; cdr3_nt: TGCGCCAGCAGCCCACTCACAGCGAACACCGGGGAGCTGTTTTTT; cdr3_aa: CASSPLTANTGELFF
cdr3_length: 15; clone_size: .; j_call: TRBJ2-1; v_call: TRBV12-5; d_call: .; cdr3_nt: TGTGCTAGTGGTTTGAGCCAGGGGGGTTACAATGAGCAGTTCTTC; cdr3_aa: CASGLSQGGYNEQFF
cdr3_length: 16; clone_size: .; j_call: TRBJ2-3; v_call: TRBV5-1; d_call: TRBD1; cdr3_nt: TGCGCCAGCAGCTTGGGGGACAGGGTGGCGGCAGATACGCAGTATTTT; cdr3_aa: CASSLGDRVAADTQYF
cdr3_length: 13; clone_size: .; j_call: TRBJ2-1; v_call: TRBV28; d_call: .; cdr3_nt: TGTGCCAGCAGAGAGGTCGCCTACAATGAGCAGTTCTTC; cdr3_aa: CASREVAYNEQFF
cdr3_length: 15; clone_size: once; j_call: TRBJ2-7; v_call: TRBV7-9; d_call: TRBD1; cdr3_nt: TGTGCCAGCAGCTCCCAGGGACAGGGCGCCTACGAGCAGTACTTC; cdr3_aa: CASSSQGQGAYEQYF
cdr3_length: 13; clone_size: .; j_call: TRBJ1-2; v_call: TRBV11-2; d_call: TRBD1; cdr3_nt: TGTGCCAGCAGCCCCGGGACAGGGCATGGCTACACCTTC; cdr3_aa: CASSPGTGHGYTF
cdr3_length: 17; clone_size: .; j_call: TRBJ2-7; v_call: TRBV6-7; d_call: TRBD2; cdr3_nt: TGTGCCAGCAGTTACTCCTCCGGGCTAGCGGGCTCCTACGAGCAGTACTTC; cdr3_aa: CASSYSSGLAGSYEQYF
cdr3_length: 13; clone_size: .; j_call: TRBJ1-1; v_call: TRBV29-1; d_call: TRBD1; cdr3_nt: TGCAGCGTTGATGACAGGGTCTCTGCTGAAGCTTTCTTT; cdr3_aa: CSVDDRVSAEAFF
cdr3_length: 15; clone_size: .; j_call: TRBJ2-1; v_call: TRBV7-8; d_call: TRBD1; cdr3_nt: TGTGCCAGCTCTGGGCGGGGACAGGGGGCCCATGAGCAGTTCTTC; cdr3_aa: CASSGRGQGAHEQFF
cdr3_length: 16; clone_size: few; j_call: TRBJ2-7; v_call: TRBV28; d_call: TRBD2; cdr3_nt: TGTGCCAGCAGTTCCTCGGGTAGCGGGAGGGCGAACGAGCAGTACTTC; cdr3_aa: CASSSSGSGRANEQYF
cdr3_length: 15; clone_size: .; j_call: TRBJ2-1; v_call: TRBV5-3; d_call: TRBD2; cdr3_nt: TGTGCCAGAAGATTTCGGGAGGGCCAGGGCAATGAGCAGTTCTTC; cdr3_aa: CARRFREGQGNEQFF
cdr3_length: 16; clone_size: .; j_call: TRBJ2-3; v_call: TRBV27; d_call: TRBD2; cdr3_nt: TGTGCCAGCAGCCTAGGACTAGCGGTTACCACAGATACGCAGTATTTT; cdr3_aa: CASSLGLAVTTDTQYF